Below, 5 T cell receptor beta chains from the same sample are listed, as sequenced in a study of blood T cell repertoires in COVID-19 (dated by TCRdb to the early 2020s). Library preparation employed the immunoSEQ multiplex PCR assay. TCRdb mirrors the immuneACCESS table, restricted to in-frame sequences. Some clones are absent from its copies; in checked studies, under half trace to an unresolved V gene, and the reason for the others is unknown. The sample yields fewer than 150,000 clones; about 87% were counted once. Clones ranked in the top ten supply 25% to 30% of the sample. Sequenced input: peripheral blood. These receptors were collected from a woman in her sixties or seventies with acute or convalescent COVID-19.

CDR3 protein: CASKVGQVNGYTF. The CDR3 DNA follows: TGTGCCAGCAAGGTGGGGCAAGTCAATGGCTACACCTTC. V usage is TRBV7-9 and J usage is TRBJ1-2; possible D gene TRBD1, 5 bases. The CDR3 is 13 residues long. Germline V gene lookup returns CDR1 SEHNR and CDR2 FQNEAQ (reference sequence). The germline V and J ends were trimmed by 7 bases and 6 bases, with 15 bases remaining between them.

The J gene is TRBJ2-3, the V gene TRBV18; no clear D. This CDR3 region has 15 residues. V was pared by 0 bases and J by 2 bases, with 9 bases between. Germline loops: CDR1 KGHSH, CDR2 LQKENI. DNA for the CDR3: TGTGCCAGCTCACCACCGGTCAGAACCACAGATACGCAGTATTTT. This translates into CASSPPVRTTDTQYF.

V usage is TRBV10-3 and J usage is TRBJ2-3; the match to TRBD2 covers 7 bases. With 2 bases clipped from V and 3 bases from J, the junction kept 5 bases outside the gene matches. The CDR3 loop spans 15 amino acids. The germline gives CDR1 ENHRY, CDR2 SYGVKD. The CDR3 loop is CAISEAGVETDTQYF. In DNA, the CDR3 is TGTGCCATCAGTGAGGCGGGGGTGGAGACAGATACGCAGTATTTT.

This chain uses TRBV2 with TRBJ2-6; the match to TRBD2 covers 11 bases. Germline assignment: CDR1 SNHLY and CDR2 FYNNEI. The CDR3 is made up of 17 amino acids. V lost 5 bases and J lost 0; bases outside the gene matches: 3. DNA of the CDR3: TGTGCCAGCAGTCGACTAGCGGGGAGCTCTGGGGCCAACGTCCTGACTTTC. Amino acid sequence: CASSRLAGSSGANVLTF.

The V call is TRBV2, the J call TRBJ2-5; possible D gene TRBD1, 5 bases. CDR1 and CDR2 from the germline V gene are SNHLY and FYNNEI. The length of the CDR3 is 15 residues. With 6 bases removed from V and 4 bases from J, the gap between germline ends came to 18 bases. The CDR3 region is CASRLLGLERETQYF. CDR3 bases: TGTGCCAGCAGACTCCTGGGGCTTGAGCGAGAGACCCAGTACTTC. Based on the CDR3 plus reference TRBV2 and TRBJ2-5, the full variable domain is EPEVTQTPSHQVTQMGQEVILRCVPISNHLYFYWYRQILGQKVEFLVSFYNNEISEKSEIFDDQFSVERPDGSNFTLKIRSTKLEDSAMYFCASRLLGLERETQYFGPGTRLLVL.